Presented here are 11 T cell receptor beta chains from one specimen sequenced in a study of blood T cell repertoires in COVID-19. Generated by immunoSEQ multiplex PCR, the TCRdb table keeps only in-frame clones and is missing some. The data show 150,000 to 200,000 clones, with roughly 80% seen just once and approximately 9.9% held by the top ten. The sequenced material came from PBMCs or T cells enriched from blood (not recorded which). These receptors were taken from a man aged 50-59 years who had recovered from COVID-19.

In nucleotides, the CDR3 is TGTGCCACCAGTGCCGGACAGGGGACTGAAGCTTTCTTT. It specifies CATSAGQGTEAFF. This chain uses TRBV24-1 with TRBJ1-1, with 9 bases aligning to TRBD1. V lost 5 bases, J lost 5 bases, and 2 bases stayed unmatched. There are 13 residues in the CDR3. Germline V gene sequence: CDR1 KGHDR, CDR2 SFDVKD.

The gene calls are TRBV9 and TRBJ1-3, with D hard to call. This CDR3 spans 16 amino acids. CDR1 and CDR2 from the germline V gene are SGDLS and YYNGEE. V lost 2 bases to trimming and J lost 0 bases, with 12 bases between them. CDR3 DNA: TGTGCCAGCAGCGTGCGGGGTTCAGGCTCTGGAAACACCATATATTTT. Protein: CASSVRGSGSGNTIYF.

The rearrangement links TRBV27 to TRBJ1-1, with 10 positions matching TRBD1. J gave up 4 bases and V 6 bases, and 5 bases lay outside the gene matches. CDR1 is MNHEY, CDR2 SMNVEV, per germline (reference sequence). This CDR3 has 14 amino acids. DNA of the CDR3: TGTGCCAGCAGGACAGGGGGCAGGTCCACTGAAGCTTTCTTT. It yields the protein CASRTGGRSTEAFF.

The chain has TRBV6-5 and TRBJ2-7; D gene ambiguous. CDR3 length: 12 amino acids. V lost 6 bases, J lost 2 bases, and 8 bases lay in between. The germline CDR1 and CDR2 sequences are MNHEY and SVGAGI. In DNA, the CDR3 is TGTGCCAGCAGCGAGGCTACCTACGAGCAGTACTTC. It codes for CASSEATYEQYF.

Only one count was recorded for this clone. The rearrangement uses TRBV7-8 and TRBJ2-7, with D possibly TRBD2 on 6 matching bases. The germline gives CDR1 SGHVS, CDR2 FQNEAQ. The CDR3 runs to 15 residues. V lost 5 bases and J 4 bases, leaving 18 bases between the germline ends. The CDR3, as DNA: TGTGCCAGCAGCCGCCCGGGACTGGGGTATTACGAGCAGTACTTC. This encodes CASSRPGLGYYEQYF. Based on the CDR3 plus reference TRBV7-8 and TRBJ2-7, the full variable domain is GAGVSQSPRYKVAKRGQDVALRCDPISGHVSLFWYQQALGQGPEFLTYFQNEAQLDKSGLPSDRFFAERPEGSVSTLKIQRTQQEDSAVYLCASSRPGLGYYEQYFGPGTRLTVT.

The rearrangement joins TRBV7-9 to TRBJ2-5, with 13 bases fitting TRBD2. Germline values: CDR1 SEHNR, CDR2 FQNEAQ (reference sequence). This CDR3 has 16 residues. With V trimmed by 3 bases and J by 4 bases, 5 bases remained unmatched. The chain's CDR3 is CASSLRLAGGLETQYF. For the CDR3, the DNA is TGTGCCAGCAGCTTGAGACTAGCGGGGGGCTTAGAGACCCAGTACTTC.

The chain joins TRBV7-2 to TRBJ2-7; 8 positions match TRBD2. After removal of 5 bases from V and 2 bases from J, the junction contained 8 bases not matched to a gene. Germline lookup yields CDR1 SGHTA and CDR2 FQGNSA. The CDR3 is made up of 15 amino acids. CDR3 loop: CASSLTSGGTYEQYF. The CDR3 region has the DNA TGTGCCAGCAGCCTCACAAGCGGGGGTACCTACGAGCAGTACTTC. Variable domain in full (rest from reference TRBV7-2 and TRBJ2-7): GAGVSQSPSNKVTEKGKDVELRCDPISGHTALYWYRQSLGQGLEFLIYFQGNSAPDKSGLPSDRFSAERTGGSVSTLTIQRTQQEDSAVYLCASSLTSGGTYEQYFGPGTRLTVT.

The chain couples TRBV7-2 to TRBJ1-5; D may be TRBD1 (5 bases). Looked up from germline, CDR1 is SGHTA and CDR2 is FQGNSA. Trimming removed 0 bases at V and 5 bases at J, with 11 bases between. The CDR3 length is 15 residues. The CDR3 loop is CASSLAPGHHQPQHF. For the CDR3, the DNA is TGTGCCAGCAGCTTAGCGCCCGGACACCATCAGCCCCAGCATTTT.

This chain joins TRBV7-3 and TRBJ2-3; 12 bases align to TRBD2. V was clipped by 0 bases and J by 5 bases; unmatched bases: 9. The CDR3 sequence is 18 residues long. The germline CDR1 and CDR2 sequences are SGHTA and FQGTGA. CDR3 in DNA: TGTGCCAGCAGCTTAACGGGTGGACTAGCGGGAATCGGAGATACGCAGTATTTT. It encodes CASSLTGGLAGIGDTQYF.

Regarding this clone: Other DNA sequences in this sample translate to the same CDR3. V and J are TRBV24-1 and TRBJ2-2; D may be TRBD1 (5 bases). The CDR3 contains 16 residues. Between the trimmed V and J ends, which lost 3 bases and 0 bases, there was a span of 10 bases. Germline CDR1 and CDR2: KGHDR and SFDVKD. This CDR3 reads CATSDPGQPNTGELFF. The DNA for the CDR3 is TGTGCCACCAGTGATCCCGGACAACCGAACACCGGGGAGCTGTTTTTT.

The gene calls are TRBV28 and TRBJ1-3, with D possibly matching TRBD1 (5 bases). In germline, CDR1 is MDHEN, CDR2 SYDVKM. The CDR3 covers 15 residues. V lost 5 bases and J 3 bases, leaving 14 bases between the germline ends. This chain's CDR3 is CASSPWGEGGNTIYF. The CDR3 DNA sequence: TGTGCCAGCAGTCCCTGGGGGGAGGGTGGAAACACCATATATTTT.